This T cell receptor beta chain was identified in a study of shared clonotypes between healthy human individuals. Study-level points and caveats: The represented genetic and exposure-history diversity was limited by the small number of donors.

Sequenced by immunoSEQ multiplex PCR; TCRdb stores in-frame clones only, minus some. The sample lists over a million clones, 65% to 75% occurring once. This clone was seen once. Its antigen is undetermined. Germline CDR1 and CDR2: SGHRS and YFSETQ. The CDR3 extends over 14 amino acids. Deletions cut 7 bases from V and 0 bases from J, with 14 bases between. This receptor was obtained from a man aged 18 to 29 in good health. The material sequenced was memory CD4+ T cells sorted from blood. Documented subset: CD45RA-negative fraction. The chain uses TRBV5-1 and TRBJ2-7; possible D gene TRBD1, 5 bases. The CDR3 region is CASAGPPLSYEQYF. CDR3 bases: TGCGCCAGCGCAGGGCCCCCCCTCTCCTACGAGCAGTACTTC.